Listed below are T cell receptor beta chains from one sample, sequenced in a study of cytomegalovirus exposure and HLA in healthy donors. Sequenced by immunoSEQ multiplex PCR; TCRdb stores in-frame clones only, minus some. The data hold some 120,000 clones, with about 69% observed a single time. The sample was PBMCs. All receptors derive from a woman aged 18 to 35 in good health and CMV-seronegative. Both conserved end residues are part of each CDR3. The D gene is left open where the match is weak. Expanded clones get a size class; other rows say once, few or many, or leave the size out.

d_call: -; v_call: TRBV6-4; cdr3_length: 14; clone_size: -; j_call: TRBJ2-7; cdr3_aa: CASSPLPSSYEQYF; cdr3_nt: TGTGCCAGCTCCCCCCTACCTAGTAGCTACGAGCAGTACTTC
d_call: -; v_call: TRBV19; cdr3_length: 15; clone_size: -; j_call: TRBJ1-5; cdr3_aa: CASSIGRGRNQPQHF; cdr3_nt: TGTGCCAGTAGTATTGGCCGGGGTCGCAATCAGCCCCAGCATTTT
d_call: TRBD1; v_call: TRBV5-6; cdr3_length: 16; clone_size: -; j_call: TRBJ2-3; cdr3_aa: CASRSGTGLSTDTQYF; cdr3_nt: TGTGCCAGCAGGTCCGGGACAGGTTTGTCTACGGATACGCAGTATTTT
d_call: TRBD1; v_call: TRBV6-1; cdr3_length: 15; clone_size: -; j_call: TRBJ2-2; cdr3_aa: CASTEEGAVTGELFF; cdr3_nt: TGTGCCAGCACCGAAGAGGGGGCGGTCACCGGGGAGCTGTTTTTT
d_call: TRBD2; v_call: TRBV9; cdr3_length: 14; clone_size: -; j_call: TRBJ2-1; cdr3_aa: CASSSSGGGNEQFF; cdr3_nt: TGTGCCAGCAGCTCTTCGGGAGGGGGCAATGAGCAGTTCTTC
d_call: TRBD2; v_call: TRBV7-6; cdr3_length: 18; clone_size: -; j_call: TRBJ2-5; cdr3_aa: CASSLELAGVLLLQTQYF; cdr3_nt: TGTGCCAGCAGCTTAGAACTAGCGGGGGTCCTCCTACTCCAGACCCAGTACTTC
d_call: TRBD2; v_call: TRBV5-1; cdr3_length: 14; clone_size: -; j_call: TRBJ2-5; cdr3_aa: CASSLRGGVETQYF; cdr3_nt: TGCGCCAGCAGCTTGCGGGGGGGCGTGGAGACCCAGTACTTC
d_call: -; v_call: TRBV11-2; cdr3_length: 17; clone_size: -; j_call: TRBJ1-1; cdr3_aa: CASSLVWRGAGGTEAFF; cdr3_nt: TGTGCCAGCAGCTTAGTATGGAGGGGCGCGGGGGGCACTGAAGCTTTCTTT
d_call: -; v_call: TRBV27; cdr3_length: 13; clone_size: few; j_call: TRBJ1-5; cdr3_aa: CASSLGFNQPQHF; cdr3_nt: TGTGCCAGCAGTTTAGGCTTTAATCAGCCCCAGCATTTT
d_call: TRBD1; v_call: TRBV7-9; cdr3_length: 16; clone_size: -; j_call: TRBJ1-5; cdr3_aa: CASSWGGQGDNQPQHF; cdr3_nt: TGTGCCAGCAGCTGGGGCGGACAGGGGGACAATCAGCCCCAGCATTTT
d_call: TRBD1; v_call: TRBV5-6; cdr3_length: 13; clone_size: -; j_call: TRBJ1-6; cdr3_aa: CASSSDRFSPLHF; cdr3_nt: TGTGCCAGCAGCTCGGACAGGTTTTCACCCCTCCACTTT
d_call: -; v_call: TRBV6-5; cdr3_length: 16; clone_size: -; j_call: TRBJ1-2; cdr3_aa: CASSYSTGQSHYGYTF; cdr3_nt: TGTGCCAGCAGTTACTCGACCGGACAGAGTCACTATGGCTACACCTTC
d_call: TRBD1; v_call: TRBV30; cdr3_length: 14; clone_size: -; j_call: TRBJ2-7; cdr3_aa: CACGPLNRGYEQYF; cdr3_nt: TGTGCCTGCGGACCCCTAAACAGGGGGTACGAGCAGTACTTC
d_call: -; v_call: TRBV10-3; cdr3_length: 16; clone_size: -; j_call: TRBJ2-3; cdr3_aa: CAIKGAGTSLTDTQYF; cdr3_nt: TGTGCCATCAAGGGCGCCGGGACAAGTCTCACAGATACGCAGTATTTT
d_call: -; v_call: TRBV5-1; cdr3_length: 12; clone_size: -; j_call: TRBJ1-5; cdr3_aa: CASSPSGQPQHF; cdr3_nt: TGCGCCAGCAGCCCCTCCGGTCAGCCCCAGCATTTT
d_call: -; v_call: TRBV14; cdr3_length: 14; clone_size: -; j_call: TRBJ1-1; cdr3_aa: CASSPEPTSTEAFF; cdr3_nt: TGTGCCAGCAGCCCCGAGCCCACTAGTACTGAAGCTTTCTTT
d_call: -; v_call: TRBV30; cdr3_length: 13; clone_size: -; j_call: TRBJ1-2; cdr3_aa: CAGNPGGNYGYTF; cdr3_nt: TGTGCCGGGAACCCAGGTGGAAACTATGGCTACACCTTC
d_call: -; v_call: TRBV5-6; cdr3_length: 14; clone_size: -; j_call: TRBJ1-2; cdr3_aa: CASSLVIEDYGYTF; cdr3_nt: TGTGCCAGCAGCTTGGTAATAGAGGACTATGGCTACACCTTC
d_call: -; v_call: TRBV5-1; cdr3_length: 13; clone_size: -; j_call: TRBJ1-2; cdr3_aa: CASSSPANYGYTF; cdr3_nt: TGCGCCAGCAGCTCCCCCGCTAACTATGGCTACACCTTC
d_call: -; v_call: TRBV6-1; cdr3_length: 14; clone_size: once; j_call: TRBJ1-6; cdr3_aa: CASSEARVRTPLHF; cdr3_nt: TGTGCCAGCAGTGAAGCGCGGGTCCGGACACCCCTCCACTTT
d_call: -; v_call: TRBV5-1; cdr3_length: 19; clone_size: -; j_call: TRBJ1-6; cdr3_aa: CASSLASGGPDSYNSPLHF; cdr3_nt: TGCGCCAGCAGCTTGGCCTCGGGGGGTCCCGACTCCTATAATTCACCCCTCCACTTT
d_call: TRBD2; v_call: TRBV28; cdr3_length: 13; clone_size: -; j_call: TRBJ2-5; cdr3_aa: CASSRGGRETQYF; cdr3_nt: TGTGCCAGCAGTCGCGGGGGGAGGGAGACCCAGTACTTC